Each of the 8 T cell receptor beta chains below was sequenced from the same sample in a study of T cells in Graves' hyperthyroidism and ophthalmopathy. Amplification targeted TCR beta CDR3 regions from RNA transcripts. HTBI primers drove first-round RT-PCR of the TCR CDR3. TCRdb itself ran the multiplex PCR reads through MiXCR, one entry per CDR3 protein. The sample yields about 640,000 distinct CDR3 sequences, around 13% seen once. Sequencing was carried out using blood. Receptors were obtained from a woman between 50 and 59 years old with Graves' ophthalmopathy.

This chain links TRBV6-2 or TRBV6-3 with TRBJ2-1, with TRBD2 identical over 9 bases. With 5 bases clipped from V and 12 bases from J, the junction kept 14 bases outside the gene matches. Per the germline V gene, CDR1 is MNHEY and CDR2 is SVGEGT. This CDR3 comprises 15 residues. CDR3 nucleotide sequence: TGTGCCAGCAGTCGGCAGACTAGCGGAGGGGAATGGCAGTTCTTC. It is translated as CASSRQTSGGEWQFF.

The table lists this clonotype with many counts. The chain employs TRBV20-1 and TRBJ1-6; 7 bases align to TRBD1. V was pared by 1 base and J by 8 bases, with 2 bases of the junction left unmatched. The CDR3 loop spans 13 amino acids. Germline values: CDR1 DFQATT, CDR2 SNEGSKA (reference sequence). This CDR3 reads CSARVQGDSPLHF. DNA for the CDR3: TGCAGTGCTAGAGTGCAGGGGGATTCACCCCTCCACTTT.

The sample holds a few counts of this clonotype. DNA for the CDR3: TGTGCCAGCAAAGGGACCCTTGGAGGAGGGGGCAATGAGCAGTTCTTC. Protein product: CASKGTLGGGGNEQFF. The chain is built from TRBV2 and TRBJ2-1, with D perhaps TRBD1 or TRBD2 (6 bases each). This CDR3 is built from 16 residues. Germline CDR1 reads SNHLY; CDR2 reads FYNNEI. V lost 7 bases, J lost 6 bases, and 22 bases lay in between.

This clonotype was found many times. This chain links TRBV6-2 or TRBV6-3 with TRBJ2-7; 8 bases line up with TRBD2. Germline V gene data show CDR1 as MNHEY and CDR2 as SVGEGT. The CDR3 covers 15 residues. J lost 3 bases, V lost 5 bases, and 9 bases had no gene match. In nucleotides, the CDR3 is TGTGCCAGCAGTCTCGTAGCGGGATCAGGCTACGAGCAGTACTTC. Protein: CASSLVAGSGYEQYF.

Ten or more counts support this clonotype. The chain's CDR3 is CSAGREVNTEAFF. CDR3 bases: TGCAGTGCTGGACGGGAGGTGAACACTGAAGCTTTCTTT. The V gene is TRBV20-1, the J gene TRBJ1-1, with D uncertain. The CDR3 totals 13 residues. Germline lookup yields CDR1 DFQATT and CDR2 SNEGSKA (reference sequence). Trimming left V 5 bases short and J 0 bases short, with 10 bases between.

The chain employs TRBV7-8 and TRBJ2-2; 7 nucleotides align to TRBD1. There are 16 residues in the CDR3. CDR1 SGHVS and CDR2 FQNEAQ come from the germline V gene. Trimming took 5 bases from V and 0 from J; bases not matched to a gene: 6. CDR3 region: CASSQPQGTNTGELFF. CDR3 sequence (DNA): TGTGCCAGCAGCCAACCACAGGGGACGAACACCGGGGAGCTGTTTTTT.

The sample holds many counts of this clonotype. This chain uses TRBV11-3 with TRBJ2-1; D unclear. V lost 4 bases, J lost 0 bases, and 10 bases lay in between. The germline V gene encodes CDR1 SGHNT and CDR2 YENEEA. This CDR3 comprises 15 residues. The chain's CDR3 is CASSSPRSSYNEQFF. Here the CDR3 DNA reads TGTGCCAGCAGCTCCCCGAGAAGCTCCTACAATGAGCAGTTCTTC.

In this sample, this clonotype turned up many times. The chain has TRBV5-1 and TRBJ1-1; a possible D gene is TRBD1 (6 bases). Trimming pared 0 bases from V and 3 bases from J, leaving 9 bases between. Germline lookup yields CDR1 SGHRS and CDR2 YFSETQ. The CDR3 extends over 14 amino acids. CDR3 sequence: CASSLANRDTEAFF. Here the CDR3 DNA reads TGCGCCAGCAGCTTGGCCAACAGGGACACTGAAGCTTTCTTT.